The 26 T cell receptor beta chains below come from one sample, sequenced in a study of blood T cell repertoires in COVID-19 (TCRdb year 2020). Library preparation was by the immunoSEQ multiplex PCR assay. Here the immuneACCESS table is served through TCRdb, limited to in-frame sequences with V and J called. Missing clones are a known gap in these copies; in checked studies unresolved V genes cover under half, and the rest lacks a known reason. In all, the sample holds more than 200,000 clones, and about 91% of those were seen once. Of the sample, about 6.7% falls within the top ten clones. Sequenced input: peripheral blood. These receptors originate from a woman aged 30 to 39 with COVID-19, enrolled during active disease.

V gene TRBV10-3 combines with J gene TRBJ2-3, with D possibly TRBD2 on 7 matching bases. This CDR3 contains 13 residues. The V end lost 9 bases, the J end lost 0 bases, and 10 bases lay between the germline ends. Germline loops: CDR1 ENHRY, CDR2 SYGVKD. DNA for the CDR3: TGTGCCATTGGGAGGGGGAGCACAGATACGCAGTATTTT. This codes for CAIGRGSTDTQYF.

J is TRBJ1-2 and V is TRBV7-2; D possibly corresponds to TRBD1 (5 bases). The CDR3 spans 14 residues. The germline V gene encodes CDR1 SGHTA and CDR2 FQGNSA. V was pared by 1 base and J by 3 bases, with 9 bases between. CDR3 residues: CASSLEGFHYGYTF. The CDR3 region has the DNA TGTGCCAGCAGCTTAGAGGGGTTTCACTATGGCTACACCTTC.

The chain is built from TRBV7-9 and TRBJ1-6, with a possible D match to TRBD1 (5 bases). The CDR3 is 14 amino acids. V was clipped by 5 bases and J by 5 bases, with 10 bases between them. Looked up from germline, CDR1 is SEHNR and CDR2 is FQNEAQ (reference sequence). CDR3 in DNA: TGTGCCAGCAGCCATGGACAAAATAATTCACCCCTCCACTTT. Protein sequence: CASSHGQNNSPLHF.

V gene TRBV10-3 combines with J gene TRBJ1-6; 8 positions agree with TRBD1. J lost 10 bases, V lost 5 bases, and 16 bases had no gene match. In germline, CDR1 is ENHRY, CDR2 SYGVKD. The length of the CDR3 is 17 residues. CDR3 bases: TGTGCCATCAGTCAGGACAGGGACCTAGGTAGTGGGTCACCCCTCCACTTT. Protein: CAISQDRDLGSGSPLHF.

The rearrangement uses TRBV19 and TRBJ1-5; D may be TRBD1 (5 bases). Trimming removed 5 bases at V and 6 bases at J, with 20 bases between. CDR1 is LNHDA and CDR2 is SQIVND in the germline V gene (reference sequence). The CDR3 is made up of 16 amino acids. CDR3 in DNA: TGTGCCAGTAGTTTCGGCAGGGTGGTCGGCACTCAGCCCCAGCATTTT. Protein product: CASSFGRVVGTQPQHF. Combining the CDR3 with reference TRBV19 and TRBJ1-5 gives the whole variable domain DGGITQSPKYLFRKEGQNVTLSCEQNLNHDAMYWYRQDPGQGLRLIYYSQIVNDFQKGDIAEGYSVSREKKESFPLTVTSAQKNPTAFYLCASSFGRVVGTQPQHFGDGTRLSIL.

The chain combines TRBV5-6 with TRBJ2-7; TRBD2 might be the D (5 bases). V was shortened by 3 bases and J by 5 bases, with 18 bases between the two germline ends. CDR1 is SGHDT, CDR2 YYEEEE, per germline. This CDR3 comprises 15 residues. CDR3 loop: CASSWRGGGRDEQYF. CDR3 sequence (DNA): TGTGCCAGCAGCTGGAGAGGAGGCGGCCGCGACGAGCAGTACTTC.

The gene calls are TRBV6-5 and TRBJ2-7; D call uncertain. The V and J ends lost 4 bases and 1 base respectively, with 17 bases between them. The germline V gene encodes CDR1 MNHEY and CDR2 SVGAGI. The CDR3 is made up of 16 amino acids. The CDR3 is CASSSFFWHGSYEQYV. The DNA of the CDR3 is TGTGCCAGCAGTTCTTTTTTTTGGCACGGGTCCTACGAGCAGTACGTC.

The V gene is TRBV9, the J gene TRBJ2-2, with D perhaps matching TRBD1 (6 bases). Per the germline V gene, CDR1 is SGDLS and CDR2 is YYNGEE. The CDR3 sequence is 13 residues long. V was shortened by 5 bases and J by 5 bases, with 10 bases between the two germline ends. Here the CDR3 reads CASRRGQTGELFF. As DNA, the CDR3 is TGTGCCAGCAGAAGGGGACAAACCGGGGAGCTGTTTTTT.

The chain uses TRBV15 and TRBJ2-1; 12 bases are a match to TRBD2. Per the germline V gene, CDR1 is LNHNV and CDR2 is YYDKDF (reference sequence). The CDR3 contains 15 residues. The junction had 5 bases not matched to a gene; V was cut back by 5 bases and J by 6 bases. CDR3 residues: CATSGRTSGINEQFF. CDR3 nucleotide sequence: TGTGCCACCAGCGGAAGGACTAGCGGGATCAATGAGCAGTTCTTC.

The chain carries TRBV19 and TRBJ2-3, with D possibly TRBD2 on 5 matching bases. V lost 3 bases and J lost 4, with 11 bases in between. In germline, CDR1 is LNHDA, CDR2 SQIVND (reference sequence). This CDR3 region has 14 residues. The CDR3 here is CASSIPDGADTQYF. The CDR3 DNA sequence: TGTGCCAGTAGTATCCCCGACGGGGCAGATACGCAGTATTTT.

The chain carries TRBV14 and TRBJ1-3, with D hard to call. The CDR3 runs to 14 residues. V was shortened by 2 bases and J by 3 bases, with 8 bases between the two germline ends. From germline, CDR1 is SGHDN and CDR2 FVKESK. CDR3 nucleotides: TGTGCCAGCAGCCAATCAGGATTTGGAAACACCATATATTTT. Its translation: CASSQSGFGNTIYF. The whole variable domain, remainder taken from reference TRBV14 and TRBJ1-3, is EAGVTQFPSHSVIEKGQTVTLRCDPISGHDNLYWYRRVMGKEIKFLLHFVKESKQDESGMPNNRFLAERTGGTYSTLKVQPAELEDSGVYFCASSQSGFGNTIYFGEGSWLTVV.

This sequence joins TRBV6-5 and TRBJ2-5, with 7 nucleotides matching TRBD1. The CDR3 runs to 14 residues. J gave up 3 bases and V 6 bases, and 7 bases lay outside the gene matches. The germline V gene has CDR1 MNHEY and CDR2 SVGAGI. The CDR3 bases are TGTGCCAGCAGCCGCGACAGGGCAGAAGAGACCCAGTACTTC. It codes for CASSRDRAEETQYF.

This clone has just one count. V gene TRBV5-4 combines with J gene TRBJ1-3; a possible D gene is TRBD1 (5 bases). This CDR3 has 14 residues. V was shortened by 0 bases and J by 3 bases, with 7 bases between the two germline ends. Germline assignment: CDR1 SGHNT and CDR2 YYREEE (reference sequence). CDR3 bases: TGTGCCAGCAGCTTGGCAGGGAATGGAAACACCATATATTTT. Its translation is CASSLAGNGNTIYF.

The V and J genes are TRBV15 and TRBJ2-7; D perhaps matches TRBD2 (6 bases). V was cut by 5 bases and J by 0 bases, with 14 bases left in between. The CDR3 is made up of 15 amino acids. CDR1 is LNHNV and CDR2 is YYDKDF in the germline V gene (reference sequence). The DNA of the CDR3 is TGTGCCACCAGCCCTGCTCCCGGGGGCTCCTACGAGCAGTACTTC. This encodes CATSPAPGGSYEQYF.

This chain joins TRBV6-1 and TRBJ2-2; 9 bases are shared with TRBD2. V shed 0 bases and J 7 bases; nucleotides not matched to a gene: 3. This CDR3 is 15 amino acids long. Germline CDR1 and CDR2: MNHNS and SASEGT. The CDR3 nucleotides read TGTGCCAGCAGTGAAGCGGGACTAGCCGGCGGGGAGCTGTTTTTT. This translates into CASSEAGLAGGELFF.

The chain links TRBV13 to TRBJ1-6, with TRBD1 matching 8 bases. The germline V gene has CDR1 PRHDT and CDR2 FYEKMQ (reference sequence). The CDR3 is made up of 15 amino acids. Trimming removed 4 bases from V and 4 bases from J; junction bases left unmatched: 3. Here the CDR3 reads CASSSRQGYNSPLHF. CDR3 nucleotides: TGTGCCAGCAGCTCGCGACAGGGGTATAATTCACCCCTCCACTTT.

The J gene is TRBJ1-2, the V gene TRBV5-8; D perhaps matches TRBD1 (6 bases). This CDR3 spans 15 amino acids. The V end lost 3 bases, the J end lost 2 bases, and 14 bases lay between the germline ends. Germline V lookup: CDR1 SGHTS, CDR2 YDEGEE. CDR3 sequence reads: CASSWGGRVNYGYTF. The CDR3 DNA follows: TGTGCCAGCAGCTGGGGGGGCAGGGTCAACTATGGCTACACCTTC.

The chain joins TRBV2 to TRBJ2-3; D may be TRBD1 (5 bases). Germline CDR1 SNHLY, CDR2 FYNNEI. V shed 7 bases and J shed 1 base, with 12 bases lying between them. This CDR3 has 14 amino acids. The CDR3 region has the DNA TGTGCCAGCATGAGGCAGGGCCGCACAGATACGCAGTATTTT. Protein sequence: CASMRQGRTDTQYF.

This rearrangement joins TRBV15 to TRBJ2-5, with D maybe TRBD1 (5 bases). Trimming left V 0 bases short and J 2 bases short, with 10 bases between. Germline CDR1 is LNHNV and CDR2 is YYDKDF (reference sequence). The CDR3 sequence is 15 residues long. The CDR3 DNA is TGTGCCACCAGCAGAGATCAAGGGGCTCAAGAGACCCAGTACTTC. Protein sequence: CATSRDQGAQETQYF. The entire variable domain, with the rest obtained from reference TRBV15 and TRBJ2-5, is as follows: DAMVIQNPRYQVTQFGKPVTLSCSQTLNHNVMYWYQQKSSQAPKLLFHYYDKDFNNEADTPDNFQSRRPNTSFCFLDIRSPGLGDTAMYLCATSRDQGAQETQYFGPGTRLLVL.

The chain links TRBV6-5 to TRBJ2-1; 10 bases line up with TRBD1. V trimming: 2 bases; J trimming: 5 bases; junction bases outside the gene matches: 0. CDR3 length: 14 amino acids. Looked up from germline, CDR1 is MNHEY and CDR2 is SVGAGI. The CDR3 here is CASSYGTGDNEQFF. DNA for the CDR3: TGTGCCAGCAGTTACGGGACAGGGGACAATGAGCAGTTCTTC.

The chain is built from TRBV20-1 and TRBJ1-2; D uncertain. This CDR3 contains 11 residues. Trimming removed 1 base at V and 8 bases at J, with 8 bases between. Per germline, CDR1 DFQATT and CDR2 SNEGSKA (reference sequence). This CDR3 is CSARADNGYTF. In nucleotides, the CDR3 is TGCAGTGCTAGAGCCGACAACGGCTACACCTTC.

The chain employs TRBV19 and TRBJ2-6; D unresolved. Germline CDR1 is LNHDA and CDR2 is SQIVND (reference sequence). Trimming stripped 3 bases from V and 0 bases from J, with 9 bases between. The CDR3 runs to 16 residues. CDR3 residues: CASSILSGSGANVLTF. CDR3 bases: TGTGCCAGTAGTATCCTCTCAGGCTCTGGGGCCAACGTCCTGACTTTC.

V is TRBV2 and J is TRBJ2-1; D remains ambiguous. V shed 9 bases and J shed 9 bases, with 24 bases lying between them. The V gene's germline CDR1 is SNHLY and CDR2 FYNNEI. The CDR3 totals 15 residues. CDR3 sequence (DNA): TGTGCCAGAGCTTGGGTGCTCGCAAGCGTAGGTGAGCAGTTCTTC. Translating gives CARAWVLASVGEQFF.

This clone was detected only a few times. Written as DNA, the CDR3 is TGTGCCAGCAGCCACCCGGGAGGAAGGCCAGGGGATGAGCAGTTCTTC. Protein: CASSHPGGRPGDEQFF. The chain links TRBV4-2 to TRBJ2-1; maybe TRBD2 (7 bases). The germline V gene has CDR1 LGHNA and CDR2 YNFKEQ. This CDR3 comprises 16 residues. The germline V and J ends were trimmed by 3 bases and 8 bases, with 20 bases remaining between them.

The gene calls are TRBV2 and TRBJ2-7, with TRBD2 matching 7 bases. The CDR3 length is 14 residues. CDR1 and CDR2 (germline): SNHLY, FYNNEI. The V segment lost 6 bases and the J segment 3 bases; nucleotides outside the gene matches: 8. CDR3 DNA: TGTGCCAGCAGGGTGAGCGGGGTCAACTACGAGCAGTACTTC. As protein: CASRVSGVNYEQYF.

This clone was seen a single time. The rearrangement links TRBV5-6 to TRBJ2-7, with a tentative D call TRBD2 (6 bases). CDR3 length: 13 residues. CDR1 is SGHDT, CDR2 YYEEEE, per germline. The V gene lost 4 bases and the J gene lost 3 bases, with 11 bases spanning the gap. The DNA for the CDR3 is TGTGCCAGCAGCCCGGGAGCGAGCTACGAGCAGTACTTC. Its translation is CASSPGASYEQYF. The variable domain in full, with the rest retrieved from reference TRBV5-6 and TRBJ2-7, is DAGVTQSPTHLIKTRGQQVTLRCSPKSGHDTVSWYQQALGQGPQFIFQYYEEEERQRGNFPDRFSGHQFPNYSSELNVNALLLGDSALYLCASSPGASYEQYFGPGTRLTVT.